Presented here are 9 T cell receptor beta chains from one specimen sequenced in a study of T-cell memory formation after mild COVID-19. MiXCR, applied by TCRdb to the 5' RACE reads, yields one record per CDR3 protein. The data contain 100,000 to 120,000 distinct CDR3 sequences, 20% to 25% of them singletons. Sample: PBMCs or a T cell subset sorted from them (not recorded which). All receptors come from a man between 18 and 35 years old who had mild COVID-19 (a few samples of this study predate the infection). Cell type and time point are not known.

The CDR3 spells CASSSDGRLNSPLHF. The CDR3 DNA is TGCGCCAGCAGCTCCGACGGTAGACTTAATTCACCCCTCCACTTT. This chain uses TRBV5-1 with TRBJ1-6; D is unresolved. Trimming shortened V by 3 bases and J by 6 bases, and 13 bases separated the two germline ends. The CDR3 extends over 15 amino acids. Germline V CDR1 and CDR2: SGHRS, YFSETQ.

This clonotype has a handful of counts. V and J are TRBV5-1 and TRBJ2-2, with TRBD2 identical over 8 bases. The CDR3 totals 17 residues. Germline V gene data show CDR1 as SGHRS and CDR2 as YFSETQ. With 3 bases clipped from V and 1 base from J, the junction kept 8 bases outside the gene matches. The CDR3 loop reads CASSSTVAGGNTGELFF. The DNA of the CDR3 is TGCGCCAGCAGCTCAACCGTTGCGGGGGGGAACACCGGGGAGCTGTTTTTT.

The V gene is TRBV27, the J gene TRBJ1-1; 11 bases align to TRBD1. V trimming: 8 bases; J trimming: 10 bases; junction bases outside the gene matches: 6. The CDR3 contains 12 residues. Germline CDR1 reads MNHEY; CDR2 reads SMNVEV (reference sequence). CDR3 DNA sequence: TGTGCCAGCCGGACAGGGGGCGAGGGAGCTTTCTTT. Translating it yields CASRTGGEGAFF.

The rearrangement joins TRBV3-1 to TRBJ2-6; maybe TRBD2 (6 bases). The germline CDR1 and CDR2 sequences are LGHDT and YNNKEL (reference sequence). The V end lost 2 bases, the J end lost 0 bases, and 17 bases lay between the germline ends. This CDR3 is 19 amino acids long. The CDR3 loop is CASSQFPQDYNSGANVLTF. The CDR3 coding sequence is TGTGCCAGCAGCCAATTTCCACAGGACTACAACTCTGGGGCCAACGTCCTGACTTTC.

The chain has TRBV7-9 and TRBJ2-5; D might be TRBD2 (5 bases). Germline V gene sequence: CDR1 SEHNR, CDR2 FQNEAQ (reference sequence). This CDR3 spans 17 amino acids. V was cut by 2 bases and J by 5 bases, with 21 bases left in between. The CDR3 loop is CASSLYRLVAERETQYF. In DNA, the CDR3 is TGTGCCAGCAGCTTATACCGGTTGGTAGCCGAGCGGGAGACCCAGTACTTC.

This sequence joins TRBV6-5 and TRBJ2-5, with D perhaps TRBD2 (7 bases). Germline-derived CDR1 and CDR2 are MNHEY and SVGAGI. V lost 5 bases, J lost 1 base, and 17 bases lay in between. This CDR3 is built from 16 residues. CDR3 nucleotide sequence: TGTGCCAGCAGTCAATTAGGGGGGGGGCCCCAAGAGACCCAGTACTTC. This translates into CASSQLGGGPQETQYF.

This clonotype was seen more than once but under ten times. This chain joins TRBV12-3 or TRBV12-4 and TRBJ2-5, with D possibly called TRBD1 or TRBD2 (5 bases each). The CDR3 runs to 14 residues. Trimming took 5 bases from V and 1 from J, leaving 11 bases between them. CDR3 sequence: CASSPGTLQETQYF. DNA of the CDR3: TGTGCCAGCAGTCCGGGGACGCTCCAAGAGACCCAGTACTTC.

The V call is TRBV12-3 or TRBV12-4, the J call TRBJ2-7, with D maybe TRBD1 (6 bases). Between the trimmed V and J ends, which lost 1 base and 6 bases, there was a span of 13 bases. The length of the CDR3 is 14 residues. The DNA for the CDR3 is TGTGCCAGCAGTTTAGGGGGAAAGGGGGTCGAGCAGTACTTC. Its translation: CASSLGGKGVEQYF.

This clonotype was observed many times. The V gene is TRBV11-2, the J gene TRBJ2-1, with TRBD2 identical over 9 bases. Trimming removed 3 bases from V and 4 bases from J; junction bases left unmatched: 7. Per germline, CDR1 SGHAT and CDR2 FQNNGV. CDR3 length equals 16 residues. The CDR3 reads CASSFHSGGYYNEQFF. As DNA, the CDR3 is TGTGCCAGCAGCTTCCATAGCGGGGGATATTACAATGAGCAGTTCTTC.